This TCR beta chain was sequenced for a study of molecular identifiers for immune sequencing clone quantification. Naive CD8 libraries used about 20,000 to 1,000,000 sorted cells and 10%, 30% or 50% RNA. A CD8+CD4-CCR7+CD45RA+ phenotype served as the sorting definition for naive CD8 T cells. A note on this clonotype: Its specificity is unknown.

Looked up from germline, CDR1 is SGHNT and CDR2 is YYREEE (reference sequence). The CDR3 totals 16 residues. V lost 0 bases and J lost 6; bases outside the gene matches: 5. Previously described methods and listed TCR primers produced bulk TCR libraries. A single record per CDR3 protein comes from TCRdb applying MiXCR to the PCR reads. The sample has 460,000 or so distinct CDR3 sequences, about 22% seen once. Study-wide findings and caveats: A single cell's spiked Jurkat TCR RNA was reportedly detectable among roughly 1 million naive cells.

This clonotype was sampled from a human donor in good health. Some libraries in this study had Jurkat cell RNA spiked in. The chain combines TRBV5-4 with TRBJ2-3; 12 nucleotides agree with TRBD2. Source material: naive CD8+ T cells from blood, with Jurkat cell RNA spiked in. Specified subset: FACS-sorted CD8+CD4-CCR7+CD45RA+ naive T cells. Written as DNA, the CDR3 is TGTGCCAGCAGCTTGGGACTAGCGGGGGTCCGCGATACGCAGTATTTT. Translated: CASSLGLAGVRDTQYF.